The sequence of this T cell receptor (beta chain) was determined in a study of cytomegalovirus exposure and HLA in healthy donors. This clone was picked up one time. Healthy bone marrow donors made up the donors. This CDR3 is 14 amino acids long. Trimming took 1 base from V and 7 from J, leaving 9 bases between them. Looked up from germline, CDR1 is SGHDT and CDR2 is YYEEEE. PCR used 60 Vbeta primers and 13 Jbeta primers. Sequencing was performed with immunoSEQ multiplex PCR; in TCRdb, only in-frame clones are kept and a portion is missing. The table lists fewer than 140,000 clones, 75% of them singletons, with 2.5% in the top ten.

J is TRBJ1-6 and V is TRBV5-6, with D perhaps TRBD1 (5 bases). The sequencing input was PBMCs. The origin of this receptor is a man in his forties or fifties in good health and CMV-seronegative. CDR3 region: CASSLWAGNSPLHF. CDR3 DNA sequence: TGTGCCAGCAGCTTGTGGGCAGGGAATTCACCCCTCCACTTT.